This entry features one TCR beta chain sequence. Reverse transcription of 0.5 to 1 ug RNA was carried out with random hexamers. TCRdb itself ran the immunoSEQ multiplex PCR reads through MiXCR, one entry per CDR3 protein. The top ten hold about 0.07% of the sample, which has about 250,000 distinct CDR3 sequences, 93% seen once. The sample is drawn from a study of CD8 T cells in Susac syndrome. V lost 4 bases and J lost 3, with 20 bases in between. The CDR3 length is 16 residues. Germline CDR1 and CDR2: SGHNT and YYREEE (reference sequence). Blood CD8+ and CD4+ T cells underwent high-throughput TCR beta sequencing.

The source material was CD4+ T cells from PBMCs. The chain couples TRBV5-4 to TRBJ2-7, with D perhaps assigned TRBD1 or TRBD2 (6 bases each). This TCR was recovered from a human donor with multiple sclerosis. This CDR3 is CASSVVLGGTLYEQYF. CDR3 nucleotides: TGTGCCAGCAGCGTAGTCTTAGGGGGGACACTCTACGAGCAGTACTTC.